One sample yielded the 15 T cell receptor beta chains listed below, sequenced in a study of T cells in narcolepsy. Clones were read by immunoSEQ multiplex PCR, and TCRdb kept only the in-frame ones, dropping some. The sample consists of 25,000 to 35,000 clones, about four fifths of them appearing once. What was sequenced was memory (CD45RA-) CD4+ T cells from blood. These receptors originate from a human donor in good health.

The rearrangement joins TRBV4-2 to TRBJ1-5; D remains unclear. V lost 0 bases and J 7 bases, leaving 13 bases between the germline ends. Per germline, CDR1 LGHNA and CDR2 YNFKEQ. The CDR3 extends over 15 amino acids. The CDR3 is CASSQDGQVGQPQHF. CDR3 sequence (DNA): TGTGCCAGCAGCCAAGACGGCCAGGTGGGCCAGCCCCAGCATTTT.

In its sample, this clone was seen a few times. This CDR3 is CASSRDNRNEKLFF. The CDR3 DNA is TGCGCCAGCAGCCGGGACAACCGAAATGAAAAACTGTTTTTT. The chain joins TRBV5-1 to TRBJ1-4; TRBD1 is a possible D gene (6 bases). This CDR3 region has 14 residues. V lost 4 bases and J 5 bases, leaving 12 bases between the germline ends. Germline CDR1 is SGHRS and CDR2 is YFSETQ.

The V call is TRBV2, the J call TRBJ2-1; the D call may be TRBD1 or TRBD2 (5 bases each). This CDR3 is built from 14 residues. Germline values: CDR1 SNHLY, CDR2 FYNNEI. With 7 bases removed from V and 0 bases from J, the gap between germline ends came to 10 bases. The CDR3 nucleotides are TGTGCCAGCACTGGGACGAACTCCTACAATGAGCAGTTCTTC. It translates to CASTGTNSYNEQFF.

Here the CDR3 reads CASSLPAASTDTQYF. CDR3 bases: TGCGCCAGCAGCTTGCCAGCGGCTAGCACAGATACGCAGTATTTT. The J gene is TRBJ2-3, the V gene TRBV5-1, with a tentative D call TRBD2 (5 bases). CDR1 and CDR2 from the germline V gene are SGHRS and YFSETQ. The CDR3 sequence is 15 residues long. The ends were cut back, 1 base at V and 0 bases at J, with 9 bases in the middle.

This chain links TRBV2 with TRBJ2-7, with D perhaps matching TRBD2 (5 bases). Germline loops: CDR1 SNHLY, CDR2 FYNNEI. V lost 8 bases, J lost 6 bases, and 17 bases lay in between. The CDR3 has 13 residues. The CDR3 spells CASGGLSYGEQYF. The CDR3 region has the DNA TGTGCCAGCGGAGGACTGAGCTACGGCGAGCAGTACTTC.

The chain employs TRBV5-1 and TRBJ2-7; 7 bases map to TRBD1. The germline gives CDR1 SGHRS, CDR2 YFSETQ. The CDR3 spans 15 residues. Losses at the gene ends were 4 bases for V and 0 bases for J; bases not matched to a gene: 7. CDR3 DNA sequence: TGCGCCAGCAGCAACCGACAGGGTAGCTCCTACGAGCAGTACTTC. It specifies CASSNRQGSSYEQYF. The whole variable domain, remainder taken from reference TRBV5-1 and TRBJ2-7, is KAGVTQTPRYLIKTRGQQVTLSCSPISGHRSVSWYQQTPGQGLQFLFEYFSETQRNKGNFPGRFSGRQFSNSRSEMNVSTLELGDSALYLCASSNRQGSSYEQYFGPGTRLTVT.

Here the CDR3 reads CASSTKTGGSSYNSPLHF. CDR3 nucleotide sequence: TGTGCCAGTAGTACCAAGACAGGGGGAAGCTCCTATAATTCACCCCTCCACTTT. The V and J genes are TRBV19 and TRBJ1-6, with 9 bases matching TRBD1. Germline-derived CDR1 and CDR2 are LNHDA and SQIVND (reference sequence). Unmatched junction bases numbered 7, after V lost 4 bases and J lost 0 bases. The CDR3 has 18 residues. Based on the CDR3 plus reference TRBV19 and TRBJ1-6, the full variable domain is DGGITQSPKYLFRKEGQNVTLSCEQNLNHDAMYWYRQDPGQGLRLIYYSQIVNDFQKGDIAEGYSVSREKKESFPLTVTSAQKNPTAFYLCASSTKTGGSSYNSPLHFGNGTRLTVT.

DNA of the CDR3: TGCGCCAGCAGCCAAGATTTGGAGGGGGTGCCCTCTTTCGTCCTGACTTTC. This gives the protein CASSQDLEGVPSFVLTF. The genes are TRBV4-3 and TRBJ2-6; D possibly matches TRBD1 or TRBD2 (6 bases each). V lost 0 bases and J lost 12, with 21 bases in between. The CDR3 has 17 amino acids. Per germline, CDR1 LGHNA and CDR2 YSLEER.

V is TRBV7-2 and J is TRBJ2-4; D might be TRBD1 or TRBD2, each matching 6 bases. This CDR3 has 18 amino acids. Trimming shortened V by 3 bases and J by 0 bases, and 18 bases separated the two germline ends. Per the germline V gene, CDR1 is SGHTA and CDR2 is FQGNSA. DNA of the CDR3: TGTGCCAGCAGCTTTTTCCCCCCTGGGGGGCTAGCCAAAAACATTCAGTACTTC. Encoded protein: CASSFFPPGGLAKNIQYF.

V usage is TRBV9 and J usage is TRBJ2-7, with TRBD2 matching 10 bases. Losses at the gene ends were 4 bases for V and 2 bases for J; bases not matched to a gene: 3. The CDR3 consists of 14 residues. Per the germline V gene, CDR1 is SGDLS and CDR2 is YYNGEE. CDR3 sequence (DNA): TGTGCCAGCAGCTTTAGCGGGGGGCCCTACGAGCAGTACTTC. This gives the protein CASSFSGGPYEQYF.

The V gene is TRBV10-3, the J gene TRBJ2-1; TRBD2 matches at 8 bases. The CDR3 is made up of 15 amino acids. CDR1 is ENHRY and CDR2 is SYGVKD in the germline V gene. Trimming cost V 4 bases and J 7 bases; bases outside gene matches: 9. The CDR3 reads CAISVGLAGLNEQFF. The CDR3 DNA reads as TGTGCCATCAGTGTTGGGCTAGCGGGTCTTAATGAGCAGTTCTTC.

J is TRBJ2-3 and V is TRBV6-6, with D possibly being TRBD1 (6 bases). Per the germline V gene, CDR1 is MNHNY and CDR2 is SVGAGI (reference sequence). The CDR3 has 15 amino acids. Trimming pared 6 bases from V and 2 bases from J, leaving 15 bases between. The CDR3 loop is CASRSWRTDTDTQYF. The CDR3 DNA reads as TGTGCCAGCAGGTCATGGCGGACAGACACAGATACGCAGTATTTT.

The gene calls are TRBV5-6 and TRBJ1-6, with 9 bases that match TRBD1. V lost 7 bases, J lost 7 bases, and 9 bases stayed unmatched. The germline V gene has CDR1 SGHDT and CDR2 YYEEEE. This CDR3 is built from 15 residues. CDR3 sequence reads: CASGYGQGRNSPLHF. The CDR3 region has the DNA TGTGCCAGCGGATACGGACAGGGGAGGAATTCACCCCTCCACTTT.

This chain joins TRBV18 and TRBJ1-2; D is uncertain. Germline V gene lookup returns CDR1 KGHSH and CDR2 LQKENI. The CDR3 extends over 14 amino acids. With 4 bases removed from V and 4 bases from J, the gap between germline ends came to 13 bases. CDR3 loop: CASSLSSTLYGYTF. Written as DNA, the CDR3 is TGTGCCAGCTCACTGTCGTCCACCCTCTATGGCTACACCTTC. Full variable domain (remainder filled in from reference TRBV18 and TRBJ1-2): NAGVMQNPRHLVRRRGQEARLRCSPMKGHSHVYWYRQLPEEGLKFMVYLQKENIIDESGMPKERFSAEFPKEGPSILRIQQVVRGDSAAYFCASSLSSTLYGYTFGSGTRLTVV.

As DNA, the CDR3 is TGCGCCAGCAGCTTGGCCGAGGGGCAGCCCCAGCATTTT. It is translated as CASSLAEGQPQHF. This chain links TRBV5-1 with TRBJ1-5; tentatively, D is TRBD1 (5 bases). This CDR3 has 13 amino acids. V was pared by 0 bases and J by 7 bases, with 8 bases between. The germline V gene has CDR1 SGHRS and CDR2 YFSETQ.